The sequence of this TCR beta chain was determined in a study of CD8+CD57+ T cells in acquired aplastic anemia. Overall study findings and caveats: A set of 25 to 30 CD8+ CDR3 sequences was shared between patients and controls, and these sequences appeared highly expressed in patients.

In the case of this clonotype: The antigen is unknown.

Researchers used genomic DNA as the template to profile TCR beta VDJ and CDR3. MiXCR, applied by TCRdb to the reads, yields one record per CDR3 protein. The data contain 130,000 or so distinct CDR3 sequences, less than 45% of them singletons. V dropped 0 bases and J dropped 6; count of bases not matched to a gene: 8. CDR3 length equals 16 residues. Per the germline V gene, CDR1 is SGHTA and CDR2 is FQGNSA. Specimen: sorted CD4+, CD8+, or CD8+CD57+ T cells (not recorded which) from PBMCs. The receptor was derived from a human donor in good health, serving as a control. This sequence joins TRBV7-2 and TRBJ2-7, with 10 nucleotides matching TRBD2. The CDR3 loop is CASSLAPRAGGPEQYF. As DNA, the CDR3 is TGTGCCAGCAGCTTAGCGCCCCGAGCGGGGGGGCCCGAGCAGTACTTC.